This is a list of T cell receptor beta chains from one sample in a study of T cell repertoires in cytomegalovirus infection. TCRdb reprocessed the reads with MiXCR, giving one entry per CDR3 protein. Of about 740,000 distinct CDR3 sequences listed, 35% are singletons. The material sequenced was PBMCs. The receptors come from a human donor in good health (CMV status not recorded). Some clones in this sample may be carry-over from other donors' samples. CDR3s include the opening cysteine and the closing phenylalanine or tryptophan. The D gene is left open where the match is weak. Size is omitted from some rows. Given values are once, few, many or a class for expanded clones.

CDR3 DNA: TGTGCCAGCAGCACACCCTCCCCCAGGGGGCAACGGGGCACTGAAGCTTTCTTT
CDR3 protein: CASSTPSPRGQRGTEAFF
D gene: TRBD1
V gene: TRBV7-9
clone size: -
J gene: TRBJ1-1

CDR3 DNA: TGTGCCAGTAGGAGGCAGGGGTCTACTAGCTACACCTTC
CDR3 protein: CASRRQGSTSYTF
D gene: -
V gene: TRBV19
clone size: few
J gene: TRBJ1-2

CDR3 DNA: TGTGCCAGCAGTGAACGTAACAGGGTAGGAGAGACCCAGTACTTC
CDR3 protein: CASSERNRVGETQYF
D gene: -
V gene: TRBV6-1
clone size: -
J gene: TRBJ2-5

CDR3 DNA: TGTGCCAGCAGCTTATATCCCCAGGGGGCCAACTATGGCTACACCTTC
CDR3 protein: CASSLYPQGANYGYTF
D gene: TRBD1
V gene: TRBV7-9
clone size: -
J gene: TRBJ1-2

CDR3 DNA: TGTGCCAGCAGTTTATCAAATTCAAATCAGCCCCAGCATTTT
CDR3 protein: CASSLSNSNQPQHF
D gene: -
V gene: TRBV28
clone size: many
J gene: TRBJ1-5

CDR3 DNA: TGTGCCAGCAGATCCGAGGGGGAGAGGGATAATTCACCCCTCCACTTT
CDR3 protein: CASRSEGERDNSPLHF
D gene: -
V gene: TRBV27
clone size: few
J gene: TRBJ1-6

CDR3 DNA: TGTGCCAGCAGCTTAAGTCCGGTTCCGTTGCGCAATGAGCAGTTCTTC
CDR3 protein: CASSLSPVPLRNEQFF
D gene: -
V gene: TRBV7-8
clone size: -
J gene: TRBJ2-1

CDR3 DNA: TGTGCCAGCAGTTCCCTCGGTAACCCGCCCCGCAAAGATAGCAATCAGCCCCAGCATTTT
CDR3 protein: CASSSLGNPPRKDSNQPQHF
D gene: -
V gene: TRBV27
clone size: -
J gene: TRBJ1-5

CDR3 DNA: TGTGCCAGCAGGGGACAGGGGAAAGGGGCTGAAGCTTTCTTT
CDR3 protein: CASRGQGKGAEAFF
D gene: TRBD1
V gene: TRBV6-1
clone size: few
J gene: TRBJ1-1

CDR3 DNA: TGTGCCAGCAGTTTTGACGGGGGCAATCAGCCCCAGCATTTT
CDR3 protein: CASSFDGGNQPQHF
D gene: -
V gene: TRBV7-2
clone size: many
J gene: TRBJ1-5

CDR3 DNA: TGTGCCAGCAGCTCACAGTACAATCAGCCCCAGCATTTT
CDR3 protein: CASSSQYNQPQHF
D gene: -
V gene: TRBV7-9
clone size: many
J gene: TRBJ1-5

CDR3 DNA: TGCGCCAGCAGCCAGGCTATCCAATATTCACCCCTCCACTTT
CDR3 protein: CASSQAIQYSPLHF
D gene: -
V gene: TRBV4-1
clone size: few
J gene: TRBJ1-6

CDR3 DNA: TGTGCCAGTATGGGACTAGCGGGAGCTGAGCCGTACTTC
CDR3 protein: CASMGLAGAEPYF
D gene: TRBD2
V gene: TRBV19
clone size: -
J gene: TRBJ2-7

CDR3 DNA: TGCAGCGTTCCCGGTAGGGCTAGGAGGTTCTATGAGCAGTTCTTC
CDR3 protein: CSVPGRARRFYEQFF
D gene: -
V gene: TRBV29-1
clone size: -
J gene: TRBJ2-1

CDR3 DNA: TGTGCCAGCAGCTTGCCAGGACAGGGCCAAGAGACCCAGTACTTC
CDR3 protein: CASSLPGQGQETQYF
D gene: TRBD1
V gene: TRBV5-8
clone size: many
J gene: TRBJ2-5

CDR3 DNA: TGTGACAGTAGCCATGTGGGGGCTAGCTCCTACGAGCAGTACTTC
CDR3 protein: CDSSHVGASSYEQYF
D gene: -
V gene: TRBV19
clone size: -
J gene: TRBJ2-7

CDR3 DNA: TGTGCCAGCAGCAAGGCGGGACTAGCGGCTCAGCAGTACTTC
CDR3 protein: CASSKAGLAAQQYF
D gene: TRBD2
V gene: TRBV28
clone size: many
J gene: TRBJ2-7

CDR3 DNA: TGCGCCAGCAGCCGACAGGGGGAGACCGGGGAGCTGTTTTTT
CDR3 protein: CASSRQGETGELFF
D gene: TRBD1
V gene: TRBV5-1
clone size: few
J gene: TRBJ2-2

CDR3 DNA: TGTGCCAGCAGTTTCTTCGGACAGCCGCAAGAGACCCAGTACTTC
CDR3 protein: CASSFFGQPQETQYF
D gene: -
V gene: TRBV12-3/TRBV12-4
clone size: -
J gene: TRBJ2-5

CDR3 DNA: TGTGCCAGCAGCCCTACAGGGGCCCCAATCTACGAGCAGTACTTC
CDR3 protein: CASSPTGAPIYEQYF
D gene: TRBD1
V gene: TRBV7-9
clone size: -
J gene: TRBJ2-7

CDR3 DNA: TGCAGTGTCCGGGGAAGTGGGTGGCCCCAGCATTTT
CDR3 protein: CSVRGSGWPQHF
D gene: -
V gene: TRBV20-1
clone size: -
J gene: TRBJ1-5

CDR3 DNA: TGTGCCAGTAGTGCGCAAAGGTGGGGTTGGCAGCCCCCGCATTTT
CDR3 protein: CASSAQRWGWQPPHF
D gene: -
V gene: TRBV19
clone size: -
J gene: TRBJ1-5

CDR3 DNA: TGCAGCGTTGACATTGGCCGCTACAATGAGCAGTTCTTC
CDR3 protein: CSVDIGRYNEQFF
D gene: -
V gene: TRBV29-1
clone size: -
J gene: TRBJ2-1

CDR3 DNA: TGTGCCAGCAGCTTAGACCCCCCTAGGCTAGCGGGGCACAATGAGCAGTTCTTC
CDR3 protein: CASSLDPPRLAGHNEQFF
D gene: TRBD2
V gene: TRBV7-6
clone size: few
J gene: TRBJ2-1

CDR3 DNA: TGTGCCAGCGGGGGGCCAGGGGTAATGAACACTGAAGCTTTCTTT
CDR3 protein: CASGGPGVMNTEAFF
D gene: -
V gene: TRBV14
clone size: -
J gene: TRBJ1-1

CDR3 DNA: TGTGCTAGCAGCCAACGGGCCGGCTACGAAGCTTTCTTT
CDR3 protein: CASSQRAGYEAFF
D gene: -
V gene: TRBV7-7
clone size: -
J gene: TRBJ1-1

CDR3 DNA: TGTGCCAGCAGCTTAGCGGGAGGGCAGGACCAGTACTTC
CDR3 protein: CASSLAGGQDQYF
D gene: TRBD2
V gene: TRBV7-2
clone size: many
J gene: TRBJ2-5

CDR3 DNA: TGTGCCATCGCCTGGCGGGAGGGTGAGCAGTTCTTC
CDR3 protein: CAIAWREGEQFF
D gene: TRBD2
V gene: TRBV10-3
clone size: -
J gene: TRBJ2-1

CDR3 DNA: TGTGCCAGCAGCTTAGACTCGACAGGGGGGCGAGAAAAACTGTTTTTT
CDR3 protein: CASSLDSTGGREKLFF
D gene: TRBD1
V gene: TRBV7-9
clone size: once
J gene: TRBJ1-4

CDR3 DNA: TGTGCCAGCAACAACCCCGGGAGACTAGCGGACTACAATGAGCAGTTCTTC
CDR3 protein: CASNNPGRLADYNEQFF
D gene: TRBD2
V gene: TRBV11-2
clone size: -
J gene: TRBJ2-1

CDR3 DNA: TGTGCCAGCAGCTCAATTCAGAGCGGGGAAATTTGGGATACGCAGTATTTT
CDR3 protein: CASSSIQSGEIWDTQYF
D gene: TRBD2
V gene: TRBV14
clone size: -
J gene: TRBJ2-3

CDR3 DNA: TGCGCCAGCAGCTTCGGGACAGGGTATTACAATGAGCAGTTCTTC
CDR3 protein: CASSFGTGYYNEQFF
D gene: TRBD1
V gene: TRBV5-1
clone size: -
J gene: TRBJ2-1

CDR3 DNA: TGTGCCATCAACGACAGGAACACTGAAGCTTTCTTT
CDR3 protein: CAINDRNTEAFF
D gene: -
V gene: TRBV10-3
clone size: -
J gene: TRBJ1-1

CDR3 DNA: TGTGCCACCAGCCCCGTTCGGGGGCGCACAGATACGCAGTATTTT
CDR3 protein: CATSPVRGRTDTQYF
D gene: -
V gene: TRBV2
clone size: -
J gene: TRBJ2-3

CDR3 DNA: TGTGCCAGCAGGACAGGGTGGAGCGGGGAGCTGTTTTTT
CDR3 protein: CASRTGWSGELFF
D gene: TRBD1
V gene: TRBV27
clone size: -
J gene: TRBJ2-2

CDR3 DNA: TGCGCCAGCAGTGTCCCGGGACAGGGGAGGAACAATGAGCAGTTCTTC
CDR3 protein: CASSVPGQGRNNEQFF
D gene: TRBD1
V gene: TRBV5-1
clone size: -
J gene: TRBJ2-1

CDR3 DNA: TGTGCCAGCAGGAGGGACGGCGAAGTGCGCAATCAGCCCCAGCATTTT
CDR3 protein: CASRRDGEVRNQPQHF
D gene: -
V gene: TRBV28
clone size: -
J gene: TRBJ1-5

CDR3 DNA: TGTGCCAGCAGCCACAGTAACCTGCCCCCGACCTACGAGCAGTACTTC
CDR3 protein: CASSHSNLPPTYEQYF
D gene: -
V gene: TRBV7-6
clone size: few
J gene: TRBJ2-7

CDR3 DNA: TGTGCCAGCAGGCCCGGGGAGGCAACTAATGAAAAACTGTTTTTT
CDR3 protein: CASRPGEATNEKLFF
D gene: -
V gene: TRBV12-3/TRBV12-4
clone size: -
J gene: TRBJ1-4

CDR3 DNA: TGTGCCAGCAGTTGGAACGGGAACACTGAAGCTTTCTTT
CDR3 protein: CASSWNGNTEAFF
D gene: -
V gene: TRBV27
clone size: -
J gene: TRBJ1-1

CDR3 DNA: TGCAGTGCTAGAGATTCCAGGGAGGTGGATCAGCCCCAGCATTTT
CDR3 protein: CSARDSREVDQPQHF
D gene: -
V gene: TRBV20-1
clone size: few
J gene: TRBJ1-5

CDR3 DNA: TGTGCCACGACCAAGGACAGAAATCAGCCCCAGCATTTT
CDR3 protein: CATTKDRNQPQHF
D gene: -
V gene: TRBV15
clone size: -
J gene: TRBJ1-5

CDR3 DNA: TGTGCCAGTAGCATGTACAGGGGGCCGAACACTGAAGCTTTCTTT
CDR3 protein: CASSMYRGPNTEAFF
D gene: TRBD1
V gene: TRBV3-1
clone size: -
J gene: TRBJ1-1

CDR3 DNA: TGTGCCAGCAGCCGGCGGACTAGCGTGTACACAGATACGCAGTATTTT
CDR3 protein: CASSRRTSVYTDTQYF
D gene: TRBD2
V gene: TRBV5-6
clone size: -
J gene: TRBJ2-3

CDR3 DNA: TGCAGTGCGGATGACGACAGGGGTTGGGGCAATCAGCCCCAGCATTTT
CDR3 protein: CSADDDRGWGNQPQHF
D gene: TRBD1
V gene: TRBV20-1
clone size: -
J gene: TRBJ1-5